This is a list of T cell receptor beta chains from one sample in a study of blood T cell repertoires in COVID-19. Produced via immunoSEQ multiplex PCR; TCRdb's table is partial and in-frame only. This table holds hundreds of thousands of clones, 85% to 90% found once. Source material: PBMCs or T cells enriched from blood (not recorded which). The receptors shown here come from a woman aged 18-29 years who had recovered from COVID-19. CDR3s include the opening cysteine and the closing phenylalanine or tryptophan. The order of the fields is V gene, D gene, clone size, J gene, CDR3 DNA, CDR3 protein. A D gene is named only where the DNA matches it firmly. Size is stated for part of the rows, as once, few or many counts, or as a class when the clone is expanded.

TRBV2	NA	NA	TRBJ2-1	TGTGCCAGCGTGGAGGGCGACAATGAGCAGTTCTTC	CASVEGDNEQFF
TRBV19	TRBD1	NA	TRBJ1-5	TGTGCCAGTAGTGGGGGACAGAGCAATCAGCCCCAGCATTTT	CASSGGQSNQPQHF
TRBV5-1	TRBD1	NA	TRBJ2-2	TGCGCCAGCCATAAGGGACAGGCCGCGAACACCGGGGAGCTGTTTTTT	CASHKGQAANTGELFF
TRBV27	TRBD2	NA	TRBJ2-5	TGTGCCAGCAGTTCGGGACTAGCGGGGGAAGAGACCCAGTACTTC	CASSSGLAGEETQYF
TRBV3-1/TRBV3-2	TRBD2	NA	TRBJ2-5	TGTGCCAGCACGACTCTAGCGGGGTTAACGGAGACCCAGTACTTC	CASTTLAGLTETQYF
TRBV9	NA	NA	TRBJ2-5	TGTGCCAGCAGCGTAGGTCAGGGGCTGGGGGAGACCCAGTACTTC	CASSVGQGLGETQYF
TRBV3-1/TRBV3-2	TRBD1	NA	TRBJ1-2	TGTGCCAGCAGCTCGACAGGGGCGCTACACTATGGCTACACCTTC	CASSSTGALHYGYTF
TRBV27	NA	NA	TRBJ1-5	TGTGCCAGCAGGCAAACAGGGTTTCTGGGCAATCAGCCCCAGCATTTT	CASRQTGFLGNQPQHF
TRBV5-1	NA	NA	TRBJ1-4	TGCGCCAGCAAGGAGTCGGTGGGGCGTAATGAAAAACTGTTTTTT	CASKESVGRNEKLFF
TRBV3-1/TRBV3-2	TRBD2	once	TRBJ2-3	TGTGCCAGCAGTTCACAGCGGGGGGGCGGAGATACGCAGTATTTT	CASSSQRGGGDTQYF
TRBV10-3	NA	NA	TRBJ1-2	TGTGCCATCAGTGAGTCGCGGGGAGGCTACACCTTC	CAISESRGGYTF
TRBV28	NA	NA	TRBJ1-5	TGTGCCAGCAGCCGCGGGGAGGGGGAGCTGCCCCAGCATTTT	CASSRGEGELPQHF
TRBV7-9	NA	NA	TRBJ1-3	TGTGCCAGCAGCTTAGTCTCAAACACCATATATTTT	CASSLVSNTIYF
TRBV11-2	NA	few	TRBJ2-5	TGTGCCAGCAGCTTAAGGCCTCTAGGAGAGACCCAGTACTTC	CASSLRPLGETQYF
TRBV5-1	TRBD1	NA	TRBJ2-7	TGCGCCAGCAGCTTGGCTACAGGGGATCTCTACGAGCAGTACTTC	CASSLATGDLYEQYF
TRBV2	TRBD1	NA	TRBJ2-1	TGTGCCAGCAGTGAAGTAGGGGGCAAGGGCAATGAGCAGTTCTTC	CASSEVGGKGNEQFF
TRBV4-1	NA	NA	TRBJ2-5	TGCGCCAGCAGCCAAGATAGTCGTCCGGGGGTCCAAGAGACCCAGTACTTC	CASSQDSRPGVQETQYF
TRBV5-1	TRBD1	NA	TRBJ2-2	TGCGCCAGCAGCACGACAGGGTTGGACACCGGGGAGCTGTTTTTT	CASSTTGLDTGELFF
TRBV30	NA	NA	TRBJ1-2	TGTGCCTGGAGTGCGGTGGTGAAGGGGAAGGATGGCTACACCTTC	CAWSAVVKGKDGYTF
TRBV25-1	TRBD1	NA	TRBJ2-4	TGTGCCACCTCGGACAGGGGGTACATTCAGTACTTC	CATSDRGYIQYF
TRBV6-5	NA	NA	TRBJ2-5	TGTGCCAGCAGTACGGCACAGGGTTCCCAAGAGACCCAGTACTTC	CASSTAQGSQETQYF
TRBV7-9	NA	once	TRBJ1-2	TGTGCCAGCTGCCCCGAGGGGTTTAACAGGGATGTCAACTATGGCTACACCTTC	CASCPEGFNRDVNYGYTF
TRBV7-9	TRBD1	NA	TRBJ2-2	TGTGCCAGCAGCTCTGACAGGGTCGGGGAGCTGTTTTTT	CASSSDRVGELFF
TRBV9	NA	NA	TRBJ1-2	TGTGCCAGCAGCCGGGACATCTATGGCTACACCTTC	CASSRDIYGYTF
TRBV2	NA	NA	TRBJ2-7	TGTGCCAGCACGGCAGGCGTCTACGAGCAGTACTTC	CASTAGVYEQYF
TRBV27	TRBD1	NA	TRBJ1-1	TGTGCCATCAAAGAATCGGGACAGGACACTGAAGCTTTCTTT	CAIKESGQDTEAFF
TRBV27	NA	NA	TRBJ1-6	TGTGCCAGCAGTGACTTCGGGGGTACTTATTCACCCCTCCACTTT	CASSDFGGTYSPLHF
TRBV18	TRBD1	once	TRBJ1-1	TGTGCCAGCTCACCCCAGACAGGGCTGAACACTGAAGCTTTCTTT	CASSPQTGLNTEAFF
TRBV5-1	NA	NA	TRBJ2-1	TGCGCCAGCAGCTTGGGACAGAATGAGCAGTTCTTC	CASSLGQNEQFF
TRBV27	TRBD1	NA	TRBJ1-2	TGTGCCAGCAGTTTACGGGGGACAGGGATAGATGGGCGCTATGGCTACACCTTC	CASSLRGTGIDGRYGYTF
TRBV10-3	TRBD1	NA	TRBJ1-2	TGTGCCATCATGGGGACAGGGGTTTTCGGTGGCTACACCTTC	CAIMGTGVFGGYTF
TRBV19	NA	NA	TRBJ1-1	TGTGCCAGTAGGCCGGGAATGAACACTGAAGCTTTCTTT	CASRPGMNTEAFF
TRBV6-4	TRBD1	NA	TRBJ1-2	TGTGCCAGCAGTGAAGAGTTCGGGACAGCCCTATATGGCTACACCTTC	CASSEEFGTALYGYTF
TRBV10-1	TRBD2	few	TRBJ2-1	TGCGCCAGCAGCCTCTCGGGGGGATATGAGCAGTTCTTC	CASSLSGGYEQFF
TRBV7-3	NA	NA	TRBJ2-7	TGTGCCAGCAGCTCGGGGTTAGACTACGAGCAGTACTTC	CASSSGLDYEQYF
TRBV5-6	TRBD1	NA	TRBJ2-2	TGTGCCAGCATCCCGCGTGGACAGGGCTATAGTGGGGAGCTGTTTTTT	CASIPRGQGYSGELFF
TRBV27	NA	NA	TRBJ1-5	TGTGCCAGCGGTCTACGATCCGGCAATCAGCCCCAGCATTTT	CASGLRSGNQPQHF
TRBV27	TRBD2	NA	TRBJ2-1	TGTGCCAGCAGCCCAGGGAGCGGGGGGAACAATGAGCAGTTCTTC	CASSPGSGGNNEQFF
TRBV2	NA	NA	TRBJ1-1	TGTGCCAGCAGTAGCAGGGAAAGCACTGAAGCTTTCTTT	CASSSRESTEAFF
TRBV7-3	TRBD1	NA	TRBJ1-1	TGTGCCAGCAGCACGACAGGGAGAAGCACTGAAGCTTTCTTT	CASSTTGRSTEAFF
TRBV7-3	NA	once	TRBJ2-1	TGTGCCAGCAGCTTAACGCGCTACAATGAGCAGTTCTTC	CASSLTRYNEQFF
TRBV24-1	TRBD2	NA	TRBJ2-3	TGTGCCACCAGTGACCCAAGCGGGGGGGCCTCAGATACGCAGTATTTT	CATSDPSGGASDTQYF
TRBV27	TRBD1	NA	TRBJ2-7	TGTGCCAGCAGCCACCCCACGGGACAGGGAGGGGCCGAGCAGTACTTC	CASSHPTGQGGAEQYF
TRBV4-2	NA	NA	TRBJ2-5	TGTGCCAGCAGCCAACAGCACGGGGGAGAGACCCAGTACTTC	CASSQQHGGETQYF
TRBV10-2	NA	once	TRBJ2-2	TGCGCCAGCAGGGAACAAATCCTCAGGGGAGAGGCCGGGGAGCTGTTTTTT	CASREQILRGEAGELFF
TRBV30	TRBD1	NA	TRBJ1-1	TGTGCCTGGAGTACCCAGGGGGTCGCTGAAGCTTTCTTT	CAWSTQGVAEAFF